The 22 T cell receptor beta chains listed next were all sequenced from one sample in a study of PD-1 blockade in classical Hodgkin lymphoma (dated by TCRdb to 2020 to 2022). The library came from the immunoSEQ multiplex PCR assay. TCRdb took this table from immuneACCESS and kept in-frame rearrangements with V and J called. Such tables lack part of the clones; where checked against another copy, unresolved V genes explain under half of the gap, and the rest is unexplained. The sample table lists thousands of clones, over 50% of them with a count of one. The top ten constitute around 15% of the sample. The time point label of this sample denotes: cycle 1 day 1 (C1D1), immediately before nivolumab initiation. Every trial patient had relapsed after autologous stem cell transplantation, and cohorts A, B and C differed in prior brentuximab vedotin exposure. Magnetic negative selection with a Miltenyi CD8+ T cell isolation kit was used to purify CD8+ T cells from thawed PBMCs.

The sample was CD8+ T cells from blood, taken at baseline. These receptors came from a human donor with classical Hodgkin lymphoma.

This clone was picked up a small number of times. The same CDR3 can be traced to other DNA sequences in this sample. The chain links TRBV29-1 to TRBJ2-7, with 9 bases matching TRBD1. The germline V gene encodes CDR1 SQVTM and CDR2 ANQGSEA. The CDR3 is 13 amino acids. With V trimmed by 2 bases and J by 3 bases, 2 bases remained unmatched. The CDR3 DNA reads TGCAGCGTTGAATCGGGACAGGGCTACGAGCAGTACTTC. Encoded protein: CSVESGQGYEQYF.

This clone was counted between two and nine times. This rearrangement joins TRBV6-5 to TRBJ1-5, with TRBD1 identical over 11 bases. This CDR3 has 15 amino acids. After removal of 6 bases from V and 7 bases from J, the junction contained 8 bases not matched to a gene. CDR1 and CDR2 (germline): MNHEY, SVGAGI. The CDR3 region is CASSYAGTGGQPQHF. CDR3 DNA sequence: TGTGCCAGCAGCTATGCCGGGACAGGGGGGCAGCCCCAGCATTTT.

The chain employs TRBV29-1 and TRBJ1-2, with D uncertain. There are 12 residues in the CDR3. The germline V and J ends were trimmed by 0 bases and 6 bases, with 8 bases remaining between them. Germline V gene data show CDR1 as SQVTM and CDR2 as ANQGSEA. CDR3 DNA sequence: TGCAGCGTTGAAGAAGGTGGGGATGGCTACACCTTC. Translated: CSVEEGGDGYTF.

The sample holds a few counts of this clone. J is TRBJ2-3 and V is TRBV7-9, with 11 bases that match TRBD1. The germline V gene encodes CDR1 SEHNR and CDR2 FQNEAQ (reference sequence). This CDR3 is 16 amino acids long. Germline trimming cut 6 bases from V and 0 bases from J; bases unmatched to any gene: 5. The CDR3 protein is CASRDRGPSSTDTQYF. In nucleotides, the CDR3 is TGTGCCAGCAGGGACAGGGGGCCTTCTAGCACAGATACGCAGTATTTT.

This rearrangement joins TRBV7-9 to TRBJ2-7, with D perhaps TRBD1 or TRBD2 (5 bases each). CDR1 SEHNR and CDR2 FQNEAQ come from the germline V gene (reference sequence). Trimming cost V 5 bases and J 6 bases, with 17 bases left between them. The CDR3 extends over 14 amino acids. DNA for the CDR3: TGTGCCAGCAGCCCGAGGCAGGGACGGGTCGAGCAGTACTTC. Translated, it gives CASSPRQGRVEQYF.

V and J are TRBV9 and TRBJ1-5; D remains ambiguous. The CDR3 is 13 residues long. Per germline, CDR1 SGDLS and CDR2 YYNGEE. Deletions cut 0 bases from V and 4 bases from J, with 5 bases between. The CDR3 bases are TGTGCCAGCAGCGTAGCACCGAATCAGCCCCAGCATTTT. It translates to CASSVAPNQPQHF. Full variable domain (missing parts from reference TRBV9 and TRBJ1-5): DSGVTQTPKHLITATGQRVTLRCSPRSGDLSVYWYQQSLDQGLQFLIQYYNGEERAKGNILERFSAQQFPDLHSELNLSSLELGDSALYFCASSVAPNQPQHFGDGTRLSIL.

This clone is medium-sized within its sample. CDR3 region: CASSPSREGREQFF. CDR3 sequence (DNA): TGTGCCAGCAGCCCGTCGCGGGAGGGCCGCGAGCAGTTCTTC. The chain recombines TRBV14 with TRBJ2-1; 9 nucleotides line up with TRBD2. CDR3 length: 14 amino acids. Germline loops: CDR1 SGHDN, CDR2 FVKESK. Germline trimming cut 4 bases from V and 10 bases from J; bases unmatched to any gene: 8.

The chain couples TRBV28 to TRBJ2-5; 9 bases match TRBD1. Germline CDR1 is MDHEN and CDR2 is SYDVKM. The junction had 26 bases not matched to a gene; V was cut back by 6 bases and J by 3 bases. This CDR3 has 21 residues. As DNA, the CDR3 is TGTGCCAGCAGAATACCCCCGGGACAGGGCGAAGTTCCGCGGGGCGAAGAGACCCAGTACTTC. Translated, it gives CASRIPPGQGEVPRGEETQYF.

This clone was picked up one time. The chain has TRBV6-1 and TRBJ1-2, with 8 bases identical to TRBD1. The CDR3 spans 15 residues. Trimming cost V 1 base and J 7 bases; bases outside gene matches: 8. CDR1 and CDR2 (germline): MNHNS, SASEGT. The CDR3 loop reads CASSEDWTGWGGYTF. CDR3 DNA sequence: TGTGCCAGCAGTGAAGATTGGACAGGGTGGGGTGGCTACACCTTC.

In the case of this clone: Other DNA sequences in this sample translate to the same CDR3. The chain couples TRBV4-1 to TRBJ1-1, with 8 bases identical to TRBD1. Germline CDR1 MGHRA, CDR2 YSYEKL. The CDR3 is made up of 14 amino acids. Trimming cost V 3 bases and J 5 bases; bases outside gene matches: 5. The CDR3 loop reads CASSQDREGTEAFF. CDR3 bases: TGCGCCAGCAGCCAGGACAGGGAGGGAACTGAAGCTTTCTTT.

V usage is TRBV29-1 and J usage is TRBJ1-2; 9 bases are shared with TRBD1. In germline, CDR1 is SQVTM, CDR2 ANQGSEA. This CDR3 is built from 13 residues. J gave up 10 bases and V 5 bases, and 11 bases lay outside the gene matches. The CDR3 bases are TGCAGCGTTAGGGGTGGACAGGGGTTAGACTACACCTTC. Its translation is CSVRGGQGLDYTF.

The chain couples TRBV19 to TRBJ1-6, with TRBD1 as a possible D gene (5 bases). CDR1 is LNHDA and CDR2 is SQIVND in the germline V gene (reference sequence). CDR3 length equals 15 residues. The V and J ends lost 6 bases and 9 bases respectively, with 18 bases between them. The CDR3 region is CASSLSGAGSSPLHF. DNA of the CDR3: TGTGCCAGTAGCCTCAGTGGGGCAGGCTCTTCACCCCTCCACTTT.

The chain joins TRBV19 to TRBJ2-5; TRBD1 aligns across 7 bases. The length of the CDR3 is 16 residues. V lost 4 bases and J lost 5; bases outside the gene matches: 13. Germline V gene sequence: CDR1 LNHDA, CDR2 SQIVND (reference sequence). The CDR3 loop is CASSTNRGRSAETQYF. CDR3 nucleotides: TGTGCCAGTAGTACAAACAGGGGTAGAAGCGCGGAGACCCAGTACTTC.

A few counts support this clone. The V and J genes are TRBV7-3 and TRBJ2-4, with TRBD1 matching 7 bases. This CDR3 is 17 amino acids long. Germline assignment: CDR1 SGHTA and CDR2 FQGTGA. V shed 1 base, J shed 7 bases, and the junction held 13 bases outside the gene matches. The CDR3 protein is CASSLNGETGLSNIQYF. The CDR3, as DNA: TGTGCCAGCAGCTTAAACGGGGAGACAGGGCTTAGCAACATTCAGTACTTC.

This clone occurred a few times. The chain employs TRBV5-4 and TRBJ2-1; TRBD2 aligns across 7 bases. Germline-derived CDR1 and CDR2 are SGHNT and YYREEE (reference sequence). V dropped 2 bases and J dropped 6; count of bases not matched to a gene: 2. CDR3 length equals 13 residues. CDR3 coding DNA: TGTGCCAGCAGCTTATGGACTAGCAATGAGCAGTTCTTC. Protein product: CASSLWTSNEQFF.

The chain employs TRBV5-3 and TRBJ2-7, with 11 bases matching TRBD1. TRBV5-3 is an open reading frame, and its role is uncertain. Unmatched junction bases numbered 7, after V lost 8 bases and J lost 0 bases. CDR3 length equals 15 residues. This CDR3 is CASSDGTGGSYEQYF. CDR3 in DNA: TGTGCCAGCAGCGACGGGACAGGGGGCTCCTACGAGCAGTACTTC.

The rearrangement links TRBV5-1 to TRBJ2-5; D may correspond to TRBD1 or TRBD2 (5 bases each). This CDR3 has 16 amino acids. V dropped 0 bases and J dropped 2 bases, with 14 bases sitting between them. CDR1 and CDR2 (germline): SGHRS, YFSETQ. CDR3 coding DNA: TGCGCCAGCAGCTTGGGGGACCAAGAGTTACAAGAGACCCAGTACTTC. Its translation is CASSLGDQELQETQYF. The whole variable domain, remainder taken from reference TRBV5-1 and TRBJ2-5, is KAGVTQTPRYLIKTRGQQVTLSCSPISGHRSVSWYQQTPGQGLQFLFEYFSETQRNKGNFPGRFSGRQFSNSRSEMNVSTLELGDSALYLCASSLGDQELQETQYFGPGTRLLVL.

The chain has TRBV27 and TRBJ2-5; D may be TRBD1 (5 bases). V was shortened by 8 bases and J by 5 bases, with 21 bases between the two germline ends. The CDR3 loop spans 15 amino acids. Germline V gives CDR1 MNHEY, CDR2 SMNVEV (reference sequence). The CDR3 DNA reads TGTGCCAGCGGCGCCCAAAAGGGGAAAGGGGAGACCCAGTACTTC. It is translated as CASGAQKGKGETQYF.

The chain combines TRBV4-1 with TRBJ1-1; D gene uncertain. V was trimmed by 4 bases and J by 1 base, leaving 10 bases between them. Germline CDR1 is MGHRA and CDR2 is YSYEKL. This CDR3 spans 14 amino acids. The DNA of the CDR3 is TGCGCCAGCAGCCCGGGCCGACGGAACACTGAAGCTTTCTTT. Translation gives CASSPGRRNTEAFF.

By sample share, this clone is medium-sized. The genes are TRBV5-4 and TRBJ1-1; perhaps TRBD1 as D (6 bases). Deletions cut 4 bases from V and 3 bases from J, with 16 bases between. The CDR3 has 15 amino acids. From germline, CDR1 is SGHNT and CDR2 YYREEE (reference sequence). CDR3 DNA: TGTGCCAGCAGCCCTGAGGGGGGATTGGACACTGAAGCTTTCTTT. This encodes CASSPEGGLDTEAFF.

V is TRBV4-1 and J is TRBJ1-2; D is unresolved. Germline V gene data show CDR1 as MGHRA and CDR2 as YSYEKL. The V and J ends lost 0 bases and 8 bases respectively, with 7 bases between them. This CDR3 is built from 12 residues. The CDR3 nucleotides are TGCGCCAGCAGCCAAGACGCAGCCGGCTACACCTTC. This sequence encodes CASSQDAAGYTF.

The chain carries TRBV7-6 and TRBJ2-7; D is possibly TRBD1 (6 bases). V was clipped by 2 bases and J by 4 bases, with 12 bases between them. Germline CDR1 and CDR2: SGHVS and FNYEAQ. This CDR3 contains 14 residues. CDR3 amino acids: CASSLTDRSYEQYF. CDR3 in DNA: TGTGCCAGCAGCTTAACTGACAGGAGTTACGAGCAGTACTTC. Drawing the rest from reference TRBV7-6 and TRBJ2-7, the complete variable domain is GAGVSQSPRYKVTKRGQDVALRCDPISGHVSLYWYRQALGQGPEFLTYFNYEAQQDKSGLPNDRFSAERPEGSISTLTIQRTEQRDSAMYRCASSLTDRSYEQYFGPGTRLTVT.